The rows below give T cell receptor beta chains drawn from one sample of a study of blood T cell repertoires in COVID-19. Generated by immunoSEQ multiplex PCR, the TCRdb table keeps only in-frame clones and is missing some. The data show fewer than 250,000 clones, with just over 90% seen just once and 1% to 1.5% held by the top ten. The sequencing sample was made of peripheral blood. These receptors came from a man aged 30 to 45 with acute or convalescent COVID-19. Both conserved end residues are part of each CDR3. The D gene is left open where the match is weak. Size is omitted from some rows. Given values are once, few, many or a class for expanded clones.

clone_size,j_call,cdr3_length,d_call,v_call,cdr3_nt,cdr3_aa
once,TRBJ2-2,16,TRBD2,TRBV7-2,TGTGCCAGCAGCTACGACGCAAGCGGGGCCCCCGGGGAGCTGTTTTTT,CASSYDASGAPGELFF
NA,TRBJ2-6,18,NA,TRBV5-1,TGCGCCAGCAGCTGGGGACCTCCAGGGGCTAATGGGGCCAACGTCCTGACTTTC,CASSWGPPGANGANVLTF
NA,TRBJ2-1,15,TRBD1,TRBV5-4,TGTGCCAGCAGCTTGAACTTAGAGACAGGGGCTGAGCAGTTCTTC,CASSLNLETGAEQFF
NA,TRBJ1-1,14,TRBD1,TRBV27,TGTGCCAGCAGTCCTTGGACAGGTCGGACTGAAGCTTTCTTT,CASSPWTGRTEAFF
NA,TRBJ2-1,15,NA,TRBV7-3,TGTGCCAGCAGCTTATGGGCAGGGGTAAGCAATGAGCAGTTCTTC,CASSLWAGVSNEQFF
NA,TRBJ2-5,16,TRBD2,TRBV7-9,TGTGCCAGCAGCTTAGCGCAGTCTAGCGGGGGAGAGACCCAGTACTTC,CASSLAQSSGGETQYF
NA,TRBJ2-7,15,TRBD2,TRBV6-5,TGTGCCAGCAGGATAGGGCAAAGCGGGAGCTACGAGCAGTACTTC,CASRIGQSGSYEQYF
NA,TRBJ1-2,15,NA,TRBV18,TGTGCCAGCTCACCCTTTCCTACGCCGAAAGATGGCTACACCTTC,CASSPFPTPKDGYTF
NA,TRBJ2-7,15,TRBD1,TRBV6-6,TGTGCCAGCAGTTGGGATGGACAGGGCGACTACGAGCAGTACTTC,CASSWDGQGDYEQYF
NA,TRBJ2-3,15,NA,TRBV2,TGTGCCAGCAATCTAGGGCAGGGGAGCACAGATACGCAGTATTTT,CASNLGQGSTDTQYF
NA,TRBJ2-7,15,TRBD2,TRBV7-9,TGTGCCAGCAGCTACGTAGCGGGGTACTCCTACGAGCAGTACTTC,CASSYVAGYSYEQYF
NA,TRBJ1-5,13,NA,TRBV27,TGTGCCAGCAGTTTAACGGGAGACCAGCCCCAGCATTTT,CASSLTGDQPQHF
NA,TRBJ1-2,14,TRBD1,TRBV6-5,TGTGCCAGCAGTTACACGGGACAGGGTCTCGCCTACACCTTC,CASSYTGQGLAYTF
NA,TRBJ2-5,14,NA,TRBV7-9,TGTGCCAGCAGCTCTCAGGGGTGGCAAGAGACCCAGTACTTC,CASSSQGWQETQYF
NA,TRBJ2-7,11,NA,TRBV10-2,TGCGCCACCTCTCAAGGGAGCGAGCAGTACTTC,CATSQGSEQYF
NA,TRBJ1-2,13,TRBD1,TRBV25-1,TGTGCCAGCAGTGGTAGAACAGGGGGCGGCTACACCTTC,CASSGRTGGGYTF
NA,TRBJ2-1,15,NA,TRBV28,TGTGCCAGCTCTAGCAAACCGGGACTGGGGTCTAAGCAGTTCTTC,CASSSKPGLGSKQFF
NA,TRBJ1-1,13,TRBD1,TRBV5-4,TGTGCCAGCAGCTTGGGACAGGGCGGCGATGCTTTCTTT,CASSLGQGGDAFF
NA,TRBJ1-1,13,NA,TRBV27,TGTGCCAGCAGCAGGGGCAGGAACACTGAAGCTTTCTTT,CASSRGRNTEAFF
once,TRBJ2-2,15,NA,TRBV5-1,TGCGCCAGCGAAACCGGGAACCCGAACACCGGGGAGCTGTTTTTT,CASETGNPNTGELFF
NA,TRBJ1-3,16,NA,TRBV30,TGTGCCTGGAATGGGAAGGGGATTATCTCTGGAAACACCATATATTTT,CAWNGKGIISGNTIYF
NA,TRBJ1-2,16,NA,TRBV5-5,TGTGCCAGCAGCTTGGAAATTGGCGGGCGGAACTATGGCTACACCTTC,CASSLEIGGRNYGYTF
NA,TRBJ2-7,15,TRBD1,TRBV27,TGTGCCATCCGAAAGGTATTAGGGGGCTATGACGAGCAGTACTTC,CAIRKVLGGYDEQYF
NA,TRBJ2-2,15,TRBD1,TRBV30,TGTGCCTGGAGTGCCCGGGACAGGGTGACCGGGGAGCTGTTTTTT,CAWSARDRVTGELFF
NA,TRBJ2-7,15,NA,TRBV7-9,TGTGCCAGCAGCTTAGGCGGGCAGTCTAACTACGAGCAGTACTTC,CASSLGGQSNYEQYF
NA,TRBJ1-2,13,TRBD1,TRBV5-4,TGTGCCAGCAACCTCGACAGGGGAGGCGGCTACACCTTC,CASNLDRGGGYTF
NA,TRBJ2-2,15,TRBD1,TRBV7-3,TGTGCCAGCAGCTTATGGGGACAGGGCGCCGGGGAGCTGTTTTTT,CASSLWGQGAGELFF
NA,TRBJ2-1,17,NA,TRBV19,TGTGCCAGTAGTATAGACTCGACAACCAACTCCTACAATGAGCAGTTCTTC,CASSIDSTTNSYNEQFF
NA,TRBJ1-1,14,TRBD1,TRBV19,TGTGCCAGTAGCCGACAGGGCGGAATCACTGAAGCTTTCTTT,CASSRQGGITEAFF
NA,TRBJ1-6,13,NA,TRBV28,TGTGCCAGCAGGCTGAACACCGTTTCACCCCTCCACTTT,CASRLNTVSPLHF
once,TRBJ1-1,13,NA,TRBV11-3,TGTGCCAGCAGCCGACACAGCTACACTGAAGCTTTCTTT,CASSRHSYTEAFF
NA,TRBJ2-5,14,NA,TRBV5-1,TGCGCCAGCAGCTTGGCCCCAGGGGTAGAGACCCAGTACTTC,CASSLAPGVETQYF
once,TRBJ2-1,11,NA,TRBV20-1,TGCAGTGCGACTATATACAATGAGCAGTTCTTC,CSATIYNEQFF
NA,TRBJ2-7,14,NA,TRBV14,TGTGCCAGCAGCTCGACATTTAGCTCCTACGAGCAGTACTTC,CASSSTFSSYEQYF
NA,TRBJ1-6,13,NA,TRBV27,TGTGCCAGCAGTTCCGGACAAGCCTTCACCCTCCACTTT,CASSSGQAFTLHF
NA,TRBJ1-3,17,NA,TRBV24-1,TGTGCCACCAGTGGGGTACCAGGAGCCGGAGGGGGAAACACCATATATTTT,CATSGVPGAGGGNTIYF
NA,TRBJ1-1,15,NA,TRBV7-9,TGTGCCAGCAGCCGACCTAGACAGATCAACACTGAAGCTTTCTTT,CASSRPRQINTEAFF
NA,TRBJ1-1,16,TRBD1,TRBV28,TGTGCCAGCAGTCCCCTAGAAGGGGGCTTCGACACTGAAGCTTTCTTT,CASSPLEGGFDTEAFF
NA,TRBJ1-1,14,NA,TRBV9,TGTGCCAGCAGCGTAGTCCAAAGGAGTACTGAAGCTTTCTTT,CASSVVQRSTEAFF
NA,TRBJ2-2,15,TRBD1,TRBV6-4,TGTGCCAGCAGGCCTCTCCACAGGGGCGCCGGGGAGCTGTTTTTT,CASRPLHRGAGELFF
NA,TRBJ2-3,14,TRBD2,TRBV5-1,TGCGCCAGCCGAGCGGGGCCTAGCACAGATACGCAGTATTTT,CASRAGPSTDTQYF
NA,TRBJ2-1,13,NA,TRBV9,TGTGCCAGCAGCCCCAACCAGGGAAATGAGCAGTTCTTC,CASSPNQGNEQFF
NA,TRBJ1-4,15,TRBD1,TRBV6-2/TRBV6-3,TGTGCCAGCAGTGGCCAGGGGACAGGGGAGGAAAAACTGTTTTTT,CASSGQGTGEEKLFF
NA,TRBJ2-5,16,NA,TRBV28,TGTGCCAGCAGTTACGCCGGTGCTAGCGCGTTGGAGACCCAGTACTTC,CASSYAGASALETQYF
NA,TRBJ1-6,15,NA,TRBV3-1/TRBV3-2,TGTGCCAGCGCGACAGATTCCTCCTATAATTCACCCCTCCACTTT,CASATDSSYNSPLHF
NA,TRBJ2-3,16,TRBD1,TRBV7-9,TGTGCCAGCAGCCCGAAACGGACAGGGGGCACAGATACGCAGTATTTT,CASSPKRTGGTDTQYF
NA,TRBJ2-7,15,TRBD2,TRBV18,TGTGCCAGCTCAGAGGGACTACCGAGCTCCTACGAGCAGTACTTC,CASSEGLPSSYEQYF
NA,TRBJ1-1,13,NA,TRBV3-1/TRBV3-2,TGTGCCAGCATCCCCAAGGGGCAGGGTGGGGCTTTCTTT,CASIPKGQGGAFF
NA,TRBJ1-4,18,NA,TRBV7-9,TGTGCCAGCAGCTTAGTATCCAGGGGAATAAGGTCTAATGAAAAACTGTTTTTT,CASSLVSRGIRSNEKLFF
NA,TRBJ2-3,15,NA,TRBV7-9,TGTGCCAGCACCCCCGGCGTGGGAGTCACAGATACGCAGTATTTT,CASTPGVGVTDTQYF
few,TRBJ2-1,15,NA,TRBV19,TGTGCCAGTAGGGAAACAGGGTTCCCCTACAATGAGCAGTTCTTC,CASRETGFPYNEQFF
NA,TRBJ2-3,14,TRBD1,TRBV4-1,TGCGCCAGCAGCCAAGTGGACAGGGTCGATACGCAGTATTTT,CASSQVDRVDTQYF
NA,TRBJ1-2,15,NA,TRBV4-1,TGCGCCAGCAGCCAAGATTGGACAGAAGCTTATGGCTACACCTTC,CASSQDWTEAYGYTF